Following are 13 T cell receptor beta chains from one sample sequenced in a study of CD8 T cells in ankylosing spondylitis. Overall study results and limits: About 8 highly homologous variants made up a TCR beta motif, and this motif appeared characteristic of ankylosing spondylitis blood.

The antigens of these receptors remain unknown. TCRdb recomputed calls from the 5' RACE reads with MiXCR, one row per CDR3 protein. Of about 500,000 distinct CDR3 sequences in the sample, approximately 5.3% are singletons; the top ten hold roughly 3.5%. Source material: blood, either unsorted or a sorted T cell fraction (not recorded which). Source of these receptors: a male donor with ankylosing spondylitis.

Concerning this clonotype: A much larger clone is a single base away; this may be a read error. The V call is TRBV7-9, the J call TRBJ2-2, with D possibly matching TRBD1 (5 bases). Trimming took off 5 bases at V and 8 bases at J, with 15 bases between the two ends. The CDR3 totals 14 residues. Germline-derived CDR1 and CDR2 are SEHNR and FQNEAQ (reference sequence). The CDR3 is CASSKAREAGELFF. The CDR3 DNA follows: TGTGCCAGCAGCAAAGCCAGGGAAGCAGGGGAGCTGTTTTTT.

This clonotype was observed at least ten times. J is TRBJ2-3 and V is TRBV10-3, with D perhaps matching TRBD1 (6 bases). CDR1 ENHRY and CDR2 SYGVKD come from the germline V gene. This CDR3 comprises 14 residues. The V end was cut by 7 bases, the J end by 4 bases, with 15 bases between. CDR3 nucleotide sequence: TGTGCCATCAACTCTCTCGCAGGGGCAGATACGCAGTATTTT. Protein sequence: CAINSLAGADTQYF.

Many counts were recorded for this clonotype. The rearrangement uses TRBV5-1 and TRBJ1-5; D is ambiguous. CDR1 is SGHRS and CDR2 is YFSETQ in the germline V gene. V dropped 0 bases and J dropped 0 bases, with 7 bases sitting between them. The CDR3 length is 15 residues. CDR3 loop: CASSLEPNSNQPQHF. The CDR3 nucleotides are TGCGCCAGCAGCTTGGAGCCTAATAGCAATCAGCCCCAGCATTTT. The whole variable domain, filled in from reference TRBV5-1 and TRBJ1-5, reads KAGVTQTPRYLIKTRGQQVTLSCSPISGHRSVSWYQQTPGQGLQFLFEYFSETQRNKGNFPGRFSGRQFSNSRSEMNVSTLELGDSALYLCASSLEPNSNQPQHFGDGTRLSIL.

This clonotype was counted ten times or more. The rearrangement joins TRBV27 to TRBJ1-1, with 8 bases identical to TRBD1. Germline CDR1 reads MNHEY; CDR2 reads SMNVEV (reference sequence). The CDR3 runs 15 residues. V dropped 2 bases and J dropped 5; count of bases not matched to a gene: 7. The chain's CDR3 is CASSLDRGGGTEAFF. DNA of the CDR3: TGTGCCAGCAGTTTAGACAGGGGCGGCGGGACTGAAGCTTTCTTT.

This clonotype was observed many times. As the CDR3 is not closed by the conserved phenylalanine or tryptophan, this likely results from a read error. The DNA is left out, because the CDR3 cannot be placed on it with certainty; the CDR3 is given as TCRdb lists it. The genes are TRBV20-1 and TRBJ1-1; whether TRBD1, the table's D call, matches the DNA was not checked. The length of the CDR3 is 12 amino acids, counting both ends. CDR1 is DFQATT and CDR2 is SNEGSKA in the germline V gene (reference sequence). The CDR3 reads CSASYYRAGLSI.

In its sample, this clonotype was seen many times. CDR3 in amino acids: CASSKDRGGETQYF. As DNA, the CDR3 is TGTGCCAGCAGCAAAGACAGGGGGGGCGAGACCCAGTACTTC. J is TRBJ2-5 and V is TRBV27; 9 bases are shared with TRBD1. The length of the CDR3 is 14 residues. V shed 6 bases and J 5 bases; nucleotides not matched to a gene: 7. Germline V gene sequence: CDR1 MNHEY, CDR2 SMNVEV (reference sequence).

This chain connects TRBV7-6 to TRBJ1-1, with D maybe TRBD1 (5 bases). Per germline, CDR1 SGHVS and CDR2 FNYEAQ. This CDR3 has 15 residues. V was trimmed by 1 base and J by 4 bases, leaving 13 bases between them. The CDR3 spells CASSLVPRGATEAFF. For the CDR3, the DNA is TGTGCCAGCAGCTTAGTTCCCCGTGGGGCCACTGAAGCTTTCTTT.

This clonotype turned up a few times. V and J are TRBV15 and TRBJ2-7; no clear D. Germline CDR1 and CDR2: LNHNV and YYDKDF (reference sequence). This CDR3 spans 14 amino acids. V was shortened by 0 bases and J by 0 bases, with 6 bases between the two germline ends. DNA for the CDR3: TGTGCCACCAGCAGAGATAAAGTCTCCTACGAGCAGTACTTC. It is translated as CATSRDKVSYEQYF.

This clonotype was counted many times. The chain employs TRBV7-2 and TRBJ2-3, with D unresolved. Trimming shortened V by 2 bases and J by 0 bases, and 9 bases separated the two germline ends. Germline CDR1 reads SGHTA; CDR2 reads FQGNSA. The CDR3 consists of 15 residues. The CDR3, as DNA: TGTGCCAGCAGCTTAAAGAGATCTAGCACAGATACGCAGTATTTT. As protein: CASSLKRSSTDTQYF. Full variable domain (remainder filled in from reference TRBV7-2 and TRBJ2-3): GAGVSQSPSNKVTEKGKDVELRCDPISGHTALYWYRQSLGQGLEFLIYFQGNSAPDKSGLPSDRFSAERTGGSVSTLTIQRTQQEDSAVYLCASSLKRSSTDTQYFGPGTRLTVL.

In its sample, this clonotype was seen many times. The DNA of the CDR3 is TGTGCCAGCAAGGGGTATAGTGTTCGTAACACTGAAGCTTTCTTT. This gives the protein CASKGYSVRNTEAFF. This chain links TRBV27 with TRBJ1-1, with D perhaps matching TRBD1 (5 bases). From germline, CDR1 is MNHEY and CDR2 SMNVEV (reference sequence). This CDR3 spans 15 amino acids. V was shortened by 7 bases and J by 2 bases, with 17 bases between the two germline ends.

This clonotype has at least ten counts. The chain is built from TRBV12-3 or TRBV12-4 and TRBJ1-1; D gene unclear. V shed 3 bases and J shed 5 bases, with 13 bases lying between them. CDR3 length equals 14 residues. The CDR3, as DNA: TGTGCCAGCAGTTTTAATTGGGGAGGGACTGAAGCTTTCTTT. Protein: CASSFNWGGTEAFF.

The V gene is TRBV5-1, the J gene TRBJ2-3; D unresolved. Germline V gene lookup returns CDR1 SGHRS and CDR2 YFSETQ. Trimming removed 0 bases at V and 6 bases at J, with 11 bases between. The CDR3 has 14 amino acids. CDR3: CASSLDTAGDTQYF. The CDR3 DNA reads TGCGCCAGCAGCTTGGATACGGCTGGGGATACGCAGTATTTT.

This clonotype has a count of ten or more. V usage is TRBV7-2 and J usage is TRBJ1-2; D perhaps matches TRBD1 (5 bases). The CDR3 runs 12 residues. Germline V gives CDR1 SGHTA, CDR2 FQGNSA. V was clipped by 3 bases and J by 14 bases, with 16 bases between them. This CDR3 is CASSLRIWGKTF. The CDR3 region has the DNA TGTGCCAGCAGCTTGCGGATTTGGGGCAAGACCTTC.